The clone carrying this T cell receptor (beta chain) was observed many times. Its matching antigen is unknown. The data were obtained in a study of T cell repertoires in cytomegalovirus infection. About the research overall: CMV infection plus the matching HLA type was flagged by public TCR beta signatures. Findings of the study overall: HLA-C-restricted TCR beta clonotypes specific for CMV led the ex vivo response. Carriers of CMV and the relevant HLA type were discriminated by public TCR beta frequency.

One entry per CDR3 protein, called by TCRdb with MiXCR from the reads. In the table there are 700,000 to 850,000 distinct CDR3 sequences, 30% to 35% of which are singletons. This specimen consisted of cultured CD8+ T cells from PBMCs, obtained from culture after CMV antigen stimulation. The receptor comes from a human donor in good health (CMV status not recorded). Some clones in this sample may be carry-over from other donors' samples.

CDR3: CASGLAGTNIQYF. Here the CDR3 DNA reads TGTGCCAGCGGACTAGCGGGGACCAACATTCAGTACTTC. This sequence joins TRBV12-3 or TRBV12-4 and TRBJ2-4; the match to TRBD2 covers 12 bases. There are 13 residues in the CDR3. Unmatched junction bases numbered 3, after V lost 8 bases and J lost 7 bases.